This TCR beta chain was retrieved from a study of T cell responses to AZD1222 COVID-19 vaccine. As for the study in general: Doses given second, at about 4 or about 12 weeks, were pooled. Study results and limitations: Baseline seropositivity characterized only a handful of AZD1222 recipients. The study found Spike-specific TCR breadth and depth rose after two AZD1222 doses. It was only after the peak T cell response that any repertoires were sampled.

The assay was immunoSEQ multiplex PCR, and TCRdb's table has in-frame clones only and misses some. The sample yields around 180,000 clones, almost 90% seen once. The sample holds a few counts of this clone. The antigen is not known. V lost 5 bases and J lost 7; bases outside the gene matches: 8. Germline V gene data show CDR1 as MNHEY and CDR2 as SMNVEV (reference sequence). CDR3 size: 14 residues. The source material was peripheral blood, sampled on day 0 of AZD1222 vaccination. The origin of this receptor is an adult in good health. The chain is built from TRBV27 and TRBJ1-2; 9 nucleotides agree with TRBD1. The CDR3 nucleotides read TGTGCCAGCAGTCCCGACGGACAGGGGTTTGGCTACACCTTC. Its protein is CASSPDGQGFGYTF.